The 32 T cell receptor beta chains given below trace back to one sample, sequenced in a study of blood T cell repertoires in COVID-19. The table came from immunoSEQ multiplex PCR; TCRdb's copy has only in-frame clones and leaves some out. This table holds around 100,000 clones, 80% found once. Sample: peripheral blood. Source of these receptors: a woman aged 65 to 85 with acute or convalescent COVID-19.

The chain joins TRBV18 to TRBJ2-3; D ambiguous. The CDR3 loop spans 15 amino acids. Looked up from germline, CDR1 is KGHSH and CDR2 is LQKENI. Trimming removed 1 base at V and 4 bases at J, with 12 bases between. CDR3 nucleotides: TGTGCCAGCTCACCACTTTCCTCTAGTTCAGATACGCAGTATTTT. This sequence encodes CASSPLSSSSDTQYF.

This chain uses TRBV2 with TRBJ2-5; weak D call: TRBD1 (6 bases). Germline CDR1 SNHLY, CDR2 FYNNEI. The CDR3 is 13 amino acids. Trimming shortened V by 6 bases and J by 7 bases, and 15 bases separated the two germline ends. The CDR3 reads CASSLQGQGTQYF. In DNA form, the CDR3 reads TGTGCCAGCAGCCTCCAGGGGCAGGGGACCCAGTACTTC.

The rearrangement links TRBV5-4 to TRBJ2-3; 7 positions agree with TRBD2. Looked up from germline, CDR1 is SGHNT and CDR2 is YYREEE (reference sequence). The CDR3 spans 14 residues. The junction had 4 bases not matched to a gene; V was cut back by 4 bases and J by 2 bases. The CDR3 region is CASSGGVFTDTQYF. DNA of the CDR3: TGTGCCAGCAGCGGGGGGGTTTTCACAGATACGCAGTATTTT.

The chain has TRBV3-1 (or the pseudogene TRBV3-2) and TRBJ2-2; D is uncertain. The germline gives CDR1 LGHDT, CDR2 YNNKEL (reference sequence). The CDR3 extends over 14 amino acids. V lost 1 base and J lost 1, with 4 bases in between. CDR3 in DNA: TGTGCCAGCAGCCAAGTCCAGAACACCGGGGAGCTGTTTTTT. It specifies CASSQVQNTGELFF.

This chain joins TRBV30 and TRBJ2-2, with 9 nucleotides matching TRBD1. The CDR3 loop spans 13 amino acids. Germline CDR1 GTSNPN, CDR2 SVGIG (reference sequence). Trimming took 6 bases from V and 7 from J; bases not matched to a gene: 6. The CDR3 region has the DNA TGTGCCTGTTCCGGGACAGGGTTCGGGGAGCTGTTTTTT. Translation gives CACSGTGFGELFF.

The chain employs TRBV4-1 and TRBJ1-3; D call uncertain. This CDR3 is built from 16 residues. Trimming took off 1 base at V and 0 bases at J, with 10 bases between the two ends. Germline V gives CDR1 MGHRA, CDR2 YSYEKL. DNA of the CDR3: TGCGCCAGCAGCCAAGGCGGCAGTCTCTCTGGAAACACCATATATTTT. Its protein is CASSQGGSLSGNTIYF.

The V and J genes are TRBV6-5 and TRBJ1-5; no firm D call. V lost 2 bases and J lost 7, with 12 bases in between. The CDR3 loop spans 14 amino acids. The germline gives CDR1 MNHEY, CDR2 SVGAGI. The CDR3 bases are TGTGCCAGCAGTTACGGTGCCACGGGACAGCCCCAGCATTTT. It is translated as CASSYGATGQPQHF.

V usage is TRBV19 and J usage is TRBJ1-4; TRBD1 matches at 7 bases. CDR1 is LNHDA, CDR2 SQIVND, per germline (reference sequence). The CDR3 totals 15 residues. Losses at the gene ends were 8 bases for V and 0 bases for J; bases not matched to a gene: 6. CDR3 bases: TGTGCCAGTTCACAGGGGCTCACAACTAATGAAAAACTGTTTTTT. As protein: CASSQGLTTNEKLFF.

This clone has ten or more counts. The J gene is TRBJ1-5, the V gene TRBV7-2; 8 bases match TRBD1. The CDR3 spans 17 residues. V shed 5 bases and J 2 bases; nucleotides not matched to a gene: 11. In germline, CDR1 is SGHTA, CDR2 FQGNSA. CDR3 sequence reads: CASSPGQGVGGNQPQHF. In DNA, the CDR3 is TGTGCCAGCAGCCCCGGACAGGGAGTTGGAGGCAATCAGCCCCAGCATTTT.

This rearrangement joins TRBV25-1 to TRBJ2-1; D call uncertain. From germline, CDR1 is MGHDK and CDR2 SYGVNS. The CDR3 covers 14 residues. The V and J ends lost 7 bases and 4 bases respectively, with 14 bases between them. The CDR3 loop is CASNTLDTYNEQFF. The CDR3 DNA sequence: TGTGCCAGCAATACCTTAGACACGTACAATGAGCAGTTCTTC.

The V gene is TRBV6-5, the J gene TRBJ1-6, with D perhaps TRBD1 (5 bases). The CDR3 extends over 15 amino acids. Looked up from germline, CDR1 is MNHEY and CDR2 is SVGAGI. Trimming shortened V by 6 bases and J by 7 bases, and 16 bases separated the two germline ends. The CDR3 region has the DNA TGTGCCAGCAGGGGGGGTTTTCTTGGGAATTCACCCCTCCACTTT. It yields the protein CASRGGFLGNSPLHF.

The V gene is TRBV6-4, the J gene TRBJ1-2; no clear D. V was shortened by 2 bases and J by 7 bases, with 8 bases between the two germline ends. The CDR3 has 12 amino acids. CDR1 is MRHNA and CDR2 is SNTAGT in the germline V gene. DNA for the CDR3: TGTGCCAGCAGTGACCCGGGAACTGGCTACACCTTC. Residues: CASSDPGTGYTF.

This clone was picked up a small number of times. The rearrangement uses TRBV19 and TRBJ2-2; maybe TRBD1 (6 bases). Germline V gene lookup returns CDR1 LNHDA and CDR2 SQIVND (reference sequence). The CDR3 has 12 residues. V gave up 7 bases and J gave up 7 bases, with 10 bases separating them. CDR3 nucleotides: TGTGCCAGTAAGGGGGTGGTCGGGGAGCTGTTTTTT. This codes for CASKGVVGELFF.

This sequence joins TRBV3-1 (or the pseudogene TRBV3-2) and TRBJ1-2, with TRBD1 identical over 7 bases. This CDR3 region has 14 residues. V shed 6 bases and J 7 bases; nucleotides not matched to a gene: 11. From germline, CDR1 is LGHDT and CDR2 YNNKEL (reference sequence). CDR3 DNA sequence: TGTGCCAGCAGGCCAAATACAGGGGTTGGTGGCTACACCTTC. Residues: CASRPNTGVGGYTF.

The gene calls are TRBV19 and TRBJ1-5; D uncertain. Trimming left V 1 base short and J 0 bases short, with 7 bases between. This CDR3 comprises 15 residues. Germline V gene sequence: CDR1 LNHDA, CDR2 SQIVND (reference sequence). The CDR3 protein is CASSIVGSSNQPQHF. CDR3 nucleotides: TGTGCCAGTAGTATAGTGGGGAGTAGCAATCAGCCCCAGCATTTT. Together with reference TRBV19 and TRBJ1-5, the CDR3 gives the full variable domain: DGGITQSPKYLFRKEGQNVTLSCEQNLNHDAMYWYRQDPGQGLRLIYYSQIVNDFQKGDIAEGYSVSREKKESFPLTVTSAQKNPTAFYLCASSIVGSSNQPQHFGDGTRLSIL.

V and J are TRBV12-3 or TRBV12-4 and TRBJ1-5, with D perhaps matching TRBD1 (5 bases). The ends were cut back, 9 bases at V and 6 bases at J, with 15 bases in the middle. This CDR3 has 13 amino acids. Here the CDR3 reads CASHQGLGQPQHF. The DNA of the CDR3 is TGTGCCAGTCACCAGGGACTTGGTCAGCCCCAGCATTTT.

This rearrangement joins TRBV6-5 to TRBJ2-3; TRBD1 matches 8 bases. Germline V gene lookup returns CDR1 MNHEY and CDR2 SVGAGI. V trimming: 0 bases; J trimming: 2 bases; junction bases outside the gene matches: 4. This CDR3 has 16 residues. Here the CDR3 DNA reads TGTGCCAGCAGTTACTCGGCAGGGGGCGCCACAGATACGCAGTATTTT. Encoded protein: CASSYSAGGATDTQYF.

The chain links TRBV10-3 to TRBJ1-5; D is uncertain. From germline, CDR1 is ENHRY and CDR2 SYGVKD. V dropped 4 bases and J dropped 4 bases, with 8 bases sitting between them. This CDR3 has 13 residues. Here the CDR3 reads CAISGADNQPQHF. DNA of the CDR3: TGTGCCATCAGTGGGGCAGATAATCAGCCCCAGCATTTT.

In the case of this clone: Different DNA sequences within this sample yield the same CDR3. The chain couples TRBV5-1 to TRBJ1-4; D is perhaps TRBD1 (5 bases). The CDR3 consists of 14 residues. The ends were cut back, 4 bases at V and 8 bases at J, with 15 bases in the middle. From germline, CDR1 is SGHRS and CDR2 YFSETQ. The CDR3 nucleotides read TGCGCCAGCAGCCCCCAAGGGGTAGGAGAAAAACTGTTTTTT. Amino acids: CASSPQGVGEKLFF.

V gene TRBV10-3 combines with J gene TRBJ2-7, with 7 bases aligning to TRBD1. The V and J ends lost 3 bases and 5 bases, in that order; junction bases with no gene match: 7. This CDR3 has 14 residues. Germline V gives CDR1 ENHRY, CDR2 SYGVKD. The CDR3 reads CAISDPGQVDEQYF. The CDR3 DNA sequence: TGTGCCATCAGTGACCCCGGACAGGTCGACGAGCAGTACTTC.

The chain is built from TRBV11-2 and TRBJ2-7; 9 bases line up with TRBD1. Losses at the gene ends were 5 bases for V and 9 bases for J; bases not matched to a gene: 14. The germline CDR1 and CDR2 sequences are SGHAT and FQNNGV. This CDR3 has 15 residues. For the CDR3, the DNA is TGTGCCAGCAGCCCAGGACCGGGACAGGGAGGATTGCAGTACGTC. Translation: CASSPGPGQGGLQYV.

The chain carries TRBV6-4 and TRBJ2-2, with D unclear. Trimming left V 7 bases short and J 4 bases short, with 10 bases between. This CDR3 is built from 13 residues. Per germline, CDR1 MRHNA and CDR2 SNTAGT. The CDR3 DNA reads TGTGCCAGCACCCCCGAAGCCACCGGGGAGCTGTTTTTT. Its translation: CASTPEATGELFF.

This clone was seen only a few times. The V call is TRBV7-9, the J call TRBJ2-7; a weak D match, TRBD1 (7 bases). Germline CDR1 is SEHNR and CDR2 is FQNEAQ (reference sequence). Trimming took 3 bases from V and 1 from J, leaving 10 bases between them. CDR3 length: 14 residues. In DNA form, the CDR3 reads TGTGCCAGCAGCTTGGCAGGGGGGTCCTACGAGCAGTACTTC. Encoded protein: CASSLAGGSYEQYF.

This clone has only a few counts. The gene calls are TRBV27 and TRBJ1-1; D is uncertain. Between the trimmed V and J ends, which lost 3 bases and 4 bases, there was a span of 3 bases. There are 11 residues in the CDR3. Germline-derived CDR1 and CDR2 are MNHEY and SMNVEV (reference sequence). CDR3 residues: CASSFGTEAFF. DNA for the CDR3: TGTGCCAGCAGTTTCGGCACTGAAGCTTTCTTT.

V usage is TRBV3-1 (or the pseudogene TRBV3-2) and J usage is TRBJ1-1; D is ambiguous. The CDR3 totals 14 residues. Germline CDR1 is LGHDT and CDR2 is YNNKEL (reference sequence). V lost 0 bases to trimming and J lost 4 bases, with 9 bases between them. The CDR3 DNA reads TGTGCCAGCAGCCAAGATATCGGAGGCACTGAAGCTTTCTTT. Amino acid sequence: CASSQDIGGTEAFF.

In DNA form, the CDR3 reads TGTGCCAGTACAGTACAGGGGGCGATGGATTCACCCCTCCACTTT. Its translation: CASTVQGAMDSPLHF. The chain is built from TRBV19 and TRBJ1-6; 9 bases align to TRBD1. The CDR3 spans 15 residues. V lost 7 bases, J lost 8 bases, and 9 bases stayed unmatched. CDR1 and CDR2 from the germline V gene are LNHDA and SQIVND (reference sequence).

The chain employs TRBV21-1 and TRBJ1-4. TRBV21-1 is marked as a pseudogene. This CDR3 has 14 residues. Here the CDR3 reads CASRVRPPGEKLFF. The CDR3 nucleotides are TGTGCCAGCAGGGTAAGACCTCCGGGGGAAAAACTGTTTTTT.

V usage is TRBV5-8 and J usage is TRBJ1-1; TRBD1 might be the D (6 bases). The CDR3 consists of 16 residues. The V and J ends lost 4 bases and 1 base respectively, with 17 bases between them. Germline assignment: CDR1 SGHTS and CDR2 YDEGEE. The CDR3 loop reads CASSPNFGTPNTEAFF. CDR3 nucleotide sequence: TGTGCCAGCAGCCCCAATTTCGGGACACCGAACACTGAAGCTTTCTTT.

This chain connects TRBV28 to TRBJ1-1, with 7 positions matching TRBD1. CDR1 and CDR2 (germline): MDHEN, SYDVKM. Trimming took 4 bases from V and 1 from J; bases not matched to a gene: 6. The CDR3 runs 15 residues. CDR3 DNA sequence: TGTGCCAGCAGTTCCCAGGGGGGCCCGAACACTGAAGCTTTCTTT. Translating it yields CASSSQGGPNTEAFF. The complete variable domain, with remaining parts taken from reference TRBV28 and TRBJ1-1, reads DVKVTQSSRYLVKRTGEKVFLECVQDMDHENMFWYRQDPGLGLRLIYFSYDVKMKEKGDIPEGYSVSREKKERFSLILESASTNQTSMYLCASSSQGGPNTEAFFGQGTRLTVV.

The chain recombines TRBV7-2 with TRBJ1-6; 9 positions agree with TRBD1. The length of the CDR3 is 15 residues. With V trimmed by 5 bases and J by 7 bases, 6 bases remained unmatched. Germline V lookup: CDR1 SGHTA, CDR2 FQGNSA. The DNA of the CDR3 is TGTGCCAGCAGCCTTAGACAGGGGGGAAATTCACCCCTCCACTTT. Residues: CASSLRQGGNSPLHF.

The chain uses TRBV28 and TRBJ2-5; TRBD1 matches 8 bases. CDR3 length equals 14 residues. The germline gives CDR1 MDHEN, CDR2 SYDVKM. V lost 7 bases and J lost 4; bases outside the gene matches: 8. CDR3 nucleotides: TGTGCCAGCACCGAGCAGGGGGCGAGAGAGACCCAGTACTTC. Translated, it gives CASTEQGARETQYF.

The rearrangement links TRBV5-1 to TRBJ2-2; 13 positions match TRBD2. Germline CDR1 and CDR2: SGHRS and YFSETQ. There are 17 residues in the CDR3. With V trimmed by 6 bases and J by 3 bases, 8 bases remained unmatched. In nucleotides, the CDR3 is TGCGCCAGCACCCGGACTAGCGGGGGCCCTTACACCGGGGAGCTGTTTTTT. It encodes CASTRTSGGPYTGELFF.